A selection of T cell receptor beta chains follows, all from one sample in a study of T cell responses to AZD1222 COVID-19 vaccine. This table comes from immunoSEQ multiplex PCR, and its TCRdb copy is limited to in-frame clones, with some not included. The sample carries 90,000 to 120,000 clones, roughly 85% recorded once. Source: peripheral blood, taken 28 days after the second AZD1222 dose. Source of these receptors: an adult who received the AZD1222 COVID-19 vaccine. Both conserved end residues are part of each CDR3. The D gene is left open where the match is weak. Size tells how often a clone was seen (once, few, many) or the class of an expanded clone, and some rows leave it out.

CDR3 protein	CDR3 DNA	J gene	V gene	clone size	D gene
CAINGDRGPYEQYF	TGTGCCATCAATGGGGACAGGGGCCCTTACGAGCAGTACTTC	TRBJ2-7	TRBV10-3	NA	TRBD1
CASSLESGGNYGYTF	TGTGCCAGCAGCTTAGAGAGCGGCGGTAACTATGGCTACACCTTC	TRBJ1-2	TRBV7-2	NA	NA
CASRVSGNTIYF	TGTGCCAGCCGTGTCTCTGGAAACACCATATATTTT	TRBJ1-3	TRBV5-8	NA	NA
CASSSGTANTEAFF	TGTGCCAGCAGCTCGGGGACAGCCAACACTGAAGCTTTCTTT	TRBJ1-1	TRBV7-8	NA	TRBD1
CASSQDLMGQGAYQPQHF	TGCGCCAGCAGCCAAGATCTAATGGGACAGGGGGCGTATCAGCCCCAGCATTTT	TRBJ1-5	TRBV4-3	NA	TRBD1
CASSPGGSDTQYF	TGTGCCAGCAGCCCAGGGGGCTCAGATACGCAGTATTTT	TRBJ2-3	TRBV5-6	NA	TRBD1
CASSVVGRAVQDTQYF	TGTGCCAGCAGCGTAGTAGGTCGGGCCGTTCAAGATACGCAGTATTTT	TRBJ2-3	TRBV9	NA	NA
CASSRIGGGTEAFF	TGTGCCAGCAGTCGGATCGGGGGGGGCACTGAAGCTTTCTTT	TRBJ1-1	TRBV6-5	NA	NA
CASSQVRGGQETQYF	TGTGCCAGCAGCCAAGTGCGGGGAGGGCAAGAGACCCAGTACTTC	TRBJ2-5	TRBV3-1/TRBV3-2	NA	TRBD2
CASSPREGGPYEQYF	TGTGCCAGCTCCCCCCGGGAGGGGGGCCCCTACGAGCAGTACTTC	TRBJ2-7	TRBV18	NA	TRBD2
CAAGLNTEAFF	TGTGCCGCGGGGTTGAACACTGAAGCTTTCTTT	TRBJ1-1	TRBV10-3	NA	NA
CASSLEGAPNYGYTF	TGTGCCAGCAGCTTAGAGGGGGCCCCCAACTATGGCTACACCTTC	TRBJ1-2	TRBV11-2	once	NA
CASSSTDGDF	TGTGCCAGCAGTTCTACCGACGGCGACTTT	TRBJ1-6	TRBV27	NA	NA
CASSADRQNTEAFF	TGTGCCAGCTCGGCGGACAGGCAGAACACTGAAGCTTTCTTT	TRBJ1-1	TRBV18	once	TRBD1
CASSLGQGVGQPQHF	TGTGCCAGCAGCTTGGGACAGGGGGTGGGTCAGCCCCAGCATTTT	TRBJ1-5	TRBV5-6	few	TRBD1
CASSAWTGFTEAFF	TGTGCCAGCAGCGCCTGGACAGGATTCACTGAAGCTTTCTTT	TRBJ1-1	TRBV11-2	few	TRBD1
CASSQGYGGANSPLHF	TGTGCCAGCAGCCAAGGCTACGGGGGTGCGAATTCACCCCTCCACTTT	TRBJ1-6	TRBV3-1/TRBV3-2	NA	NA
CASSPGDSLTLTNYGYTF	TGTGCCAGCAGCCCCGGGGACAGCCTTACGCTTACTAACTATGGCTACACCTTC	TRBJ1-2	TRBV3-1/TRBV3-2	once	TRBD1
CASSPLGMRDTQYF	TGTGCCAGCAGCCCCCTCGGTATGAGAGATACGCAGTATTTT	TRBJ2-3	TRBV3-1/TRBV3-2	NA	NA
CASSVGPSRYGYTF	TGTGCCAGCAGCGTGGGCCCTTCGCGGTATGGCTACACCTTC	TRBJ1-2	TRBV6-5	NA	NA
CASSLASGTPGDEQFF	TGTGCCAGCAGCTTAGCGTCAGGGACCCCGGGGGATGAGCAGTTCTTC	TRBJ2-1	TRBV7-9	NA	NA
CASSSWGFTSTDTQYF	TGTGCCAGCAGTTCCTGGGGGTTCACTAGCACAGATACGCAGTATTTT	TRBJ2-3	TRBV6-2/TRBV6-3	NA	NA
CATSRGTGEFQPQHF	TGTGCCACCAGCAGAGGGACAGGGGAATTTCAGCCCCAGCATTTT	TRBJ1-5	TRBV15	NA	TRBD1
CASSQRRTGVGETQYF	TGTGCCAGCAGCCAGAGAAGGACAGGGGTAGGAGAGACCCAGTACTTC	TRBJ2-5	TRBV3-1/TRBV3-2	NA	TRBD1
CASSLVVATTDTQYF	TGTGCCAGCAGCTTAGTGGTAGCAACGACAGATACGCAGTATTTT	TRBJ2-3	TRBV7-3	NA	NA
CASSMNLGNTGELFF	TGTGCCAGTAGTATGAATCTGGGAAACACCGGGGAGCTGTTTTTT	TRBJ2-2	TRBV19	NA	NA
CASSSGQGDEKLFF	TGTGCCAGCAGCTCGGGACAAGGAGATGAAAAACTGTTTTTT	TRBJ1-4	TRBV5-5	NA	NA
CASSQRAGGTGELFF	TGTGCCAGCAGCCAACGGGCGGGCGGTACCGGGGAGCTGTTTTTT	TRBJ2-2	TRBV4-2	NA	NA
CASSGRDRDYGELFF	TGTGCCAGCAGTGGCCGGGACAGGGATTATGGGGAGCTGTTTTTT	TRBJ2-2	TRBV28	NA	TRBD1
CASKQGRADYSNQPQHF	TGTGCCAGCAAGCAGGGCAGAGCTGACTATAGCAATCAGCCCCAGCATTTT	TRBJ1-5	TRBV7-8	NA	NA
CANRDSGGDTQYF	TGTGCCAACCGGGACAGCGGCGGAGATACGCAGTATTTT	TRBJ2-3	TRBV28	NA	TRBD1
CASSVGVTGPSVGYEQYF	TGTGCCAGCAGCGTGGGAGTGACAGGGCCCTCAGTCGGCTACGAGCAGTACTTC	TRBJ2-7	TRBV9	few	TRBD1
CASSPGRVGNYGYTF	TGCGCCAGCAGCCCAGGAAGGGTAGGGAACTATGGCTACACCTTC	TRBJ1-2	TRBV5-1	few	NA
CASSLRGGGSGELFF	TGTGCCAGCAGTTTACGCGGCGGGGGGTCCGGGGAGCTGTTTTTT	TRBJ2-2	TRBV28	NA	TRBD2
CASSELQGGSEQYF	TGTGCCAGCAGCGAGTTACAGGGGGGTAGCGAGCAGTACTTC	TRBJ2-7	TRBV7-9	few	TRBD1
CASKNLGQSGEKLFF	TGTGCCAGCAAAAACCTAGGACAGTCGGGGGAAAAACTGTTTTTT	TRBJ1-4	TRBV7-8	NA	NA
CASSPRQGGGEKLFF	TGTGCCAGCAGCCCCAGACAGGGCGGAGGTGAAAAACTGTTTTTT	TRBJ1-4	TRBV9	NA	TRBD1
CSAPEGKRAFF	TGCAGTGCCCCGGAGGGCAAGCGGGCTTTCTTT	TRBJ1-1	TRBV20-1	NA	NA
CASSIDRVLKQFF	TGTGCCAGTAGTATAGATCGGGTCCTTAAGCAGTTCTTC	TRBJ2-1	TRBV19	NA	NA
CASSSGTSGGTDTQYF	TGTGCCAGCAGCTCCGGGACTAGCGGGGGCACAGATACGCAGTATTTT	TRBJ2-3	TRBV7-2	NA	TRBD2
CASSVGSTRTAGNTIYF	TGTGCCAGCAGCGTAGGGTCAACCCGCACTGCTGGAAACACCATATATTTT	TRBJ1-3	TRBV9	NA	NA
CASSEALTAFAEQYF	TGTGCCAGCAGTGAAGCCCTGACGGCTTTTGCCGAGCAGTACTTC	TRBJ2-7	TRBV6-1	NA	NA
CASSSTTEYGYTF	TGTGCCAGCAGTTCAACGACCGAGTATGGCTACACCTTC	TRBJ1-2	TRBV27	once	NA
CASREGREAFF	TGTGCCAGCAGGGAGGGACGCGAAGCTTTCTTT	TRBJ1-1	TRBV2	NA	NA
CASSYSLGGNTEAFF	TGTGCCAGCAGTTACTCGTTAGGAGGGAACACTGAAGCTTTCTTT	TRBJ1-1	TRBV6-5	NA	NA
CAWSVGGMVSYEQYF	TGTGCCTGGAGTGTGGGGGGGATGGTATCCTACGAGCAGTACTTC	TRBJ2-7	TRBV30	NA	TRBD2
CASSRQVLNTEAFF	TGTGCCAGCAGCAGACAGGTTTTGAACACTGAAGCTTTCTTT	TRBJ1-1	TRBV7-9	once	NA
CASSLRLASGGLADTQYF	TGTGCCAGCAGCTTAAGGTTGGCTAGCGGGGGGTTGGCAGATACGCAGTATTTT	TRBJ2-3	TRBV7-6	NA	TRBD2
CASSQDRNSNQPQHF	TGCGCCAGCAGCCAAGATCGCAATAGCAATCAGCCCCAGCATTTT	TRBJ1-5	TRBV4-1	NA	NA
CASSIRGSSEAFF	TGTGCCAGTAGTATTAGGGGCAGCTCTGAAGCTTTCTTT	TRBJ1-1	TRBV19	NA	NA
CASKGDTLGTGELFF	TGTGCCAGTAAGGGGGACACCCTGGGGACCGGGGAGCTGTTTTTT	TRBJ2-2	TRBV19	once	NA
CASSRNGRTSGAYEQYF	TGTGCCAGCAGCCGCAATGGAAGGACTAGCGGGGCCTACGAGCAGTACTTC	TRBJ2-7	TRBV4-2	NA	TRBD2
CASSQDGAPWAYGYTF	TGTGCCAGCAGCCAAGATGGGGCTCCCTGGGCTTATGGCTACACCTTC	TRBJ1-2	TRBV3-1/TRBV3-2	once	NA